One and the same sample provided the 13 T cell receptor beta chains below, sequenced in a study of prognosis after radiotherapy for stage I lung cancer. CDR3 of TCR beta was amplified from genomic DNA via a two-round multiplex PCR. Primers specific to each TRBV and TRBJ gene were used in first-round PCR. MiXCR, run by TCRdb on the multiplex PCR reads, gives a single entry per CDR3 protein. The sample has fewer than 20,000 distinct CDR3 sequences; more than 15% are singletons. Sequenced here: PBMCs, sampled before or after stereotactic body radiation therapy (not recorded which). The receptors were sampled from a donor over 45 with non-small cell lung cancer.

This clonotype has ten or more counts. The CDR3 is CASTGVWSYEQYF. In DNA form, the CDR3 reads TGTGCATCCACCGGGGTCTGGTCCTACGAGCAGTACTTC. The genes are TRBV30 and TRBJ2-7; the D gene is possibly TRBD2 (5 bases). CDR3 size: 13 residues. In germline, CDR1 is GTSNPN, CDR2 SVGIG (reference sequence).

This clonotype was picked up many times. The chain combines TRBV19 with TRBJ2-3; D possibly corresponds to TRBD2 (6 bases). Germline-derived CDR1 and CDR2 are LNHDA and SQIVND (reference sequence). The CDR3 loop spans 15 amino acids. Trimming cost V 6 bases and J 0 bases, with 13 bases left between them. CDR3 loop: CASRSSATSTDTQYF. The CDR3 DNA follows: TGTGCCAGTAGGTCTAGCGCAACTAGCACAGATACGCAGTATTTT.

V is TRBV6-5 and J is TRBJ2-7; 7 bases are shared with TRBD2. The CDR3 runs to 14 residues. CDR1 and CDR2 from the germline V gene are MNHEY and SVGAGI. V was pared by 2 bases and J by 4 bases, with 5 bases of the junction left unmatched. The CDR3 protein is CASSYEGLTYEQYF. In nucleotides, the CDR3 is TGTGCCAGCAGTTACGAGGGACTAACATACGAGCAGTACTTC.

This clonotype appeared a single time. Being one base from a much bigger clone, this may be a read error. V is TRBV7-9 and J is TRBJ1-1, with no clear D. The CDR3 runs 12 residues. From germline, CDR1 is SEHNR and CDR2 FQNEAQ (reference sequence). CDR3: CASMQGNTEASF. CDR3 bases: TGTGCCAGCATGCAAGGGAACACTGAAGCTTCCTTT.

This clonotype was seen only a few times. This chain connects TRBV24-1 to TRBJ2-7; 7 nucleotides match TRBD1. The V gene end was trimmed by 7 bases and the J gene end by 4 bases; junction bases not matched to a gene: 3. This CDR3 has 12 residues. Germline-derived CDR1 and CDR2 are KGHDR and SFDVKD. Here the CDR3 DNA reads TGTGCCACCAGCAGGGGGTCGTACGAGCAGTACTTC. Protein product: CATSRGSYEQYF.

This clonotype was seen many times. In DNA form, the CDR3 reads TGTGCCAGCAGTGACCCCCGGGTCACCCTGGGGCCCCAGCATTTT. Protein sequence: CASSDPRVTLGPQHF. The genes are TRBV6-1 and TRBJ1-5; D uncertain. Germline V CDR1 and CDR2: MNHNS, SASEGT. This CDR3 spans 15 amino acids. The V and J ends lost 3 bases and 9 bases respectively, with 18 bases between them.

This clonotype came up many times. This chain connects TRBV18 to TRBJ1-2; tentative D call: TRBD1 (6 bases). Trimming shortened V by 6 bases and J by 0 bases, and 14 bases separated the two germline ends. Germline CDR1 reads KGHSH; CDR2 reads LQKENI. The CDR3 length is 15 residues. For the CDR3, the DNA is TGTGCCAGCTCCCCAGGGGCGGGACCTAACTATGGCTACACCTTC. Translating gives CASSPGAGPNYGYTF.

This clonotype was seen at least ten times. The V call is TRBV12-5, the J call TRBJ2-3, with 9 positions matching TRBD1. The length of the CDR3 is 16 residues. The germline V gene encodes CDR1 LGHNT and CDR2 FRNRAP. Trimming took 5 bases from V and 4 from J; bases not matched to a gene: 10. The CDR3 coding sequence is TGTGCTAGTGGTCCTGACGACAGGGGGATGGCAGATACGCAGTATTTT. Translated: CASGPDDRGMADTQYF.

The genes are TRBV20-1 and TRBJ2-5; TRBD2 matches 13 bases. Germline V CDR1 and CDR2: DFQATT, SNEGSKA (reference sequence). V lost 6 bases, J lost 5 bases, and 9 bases stayed unmatched. This CDR3 has 15 residues. CDR3: CSASTSGRVRETQYF. CDR3 coding DNA: TGCAGTGCCAGTACTAGCGGGAGGGTGAGGGAGACCCAGTACTTC.

This clonotype was seen ten or more times. V gene TRBV9 combines with J gene TRBJ2-7; perhaps TRBD2 as D (5 bases). The CDR3 spans 11 residues. V lost 5 bases and J 12 bases, leaving 15 bases between the germline ends. Germline CDR1 and CDR2: SGDLS and YYNGEE. CDR3 nucleotide sequence: TGTGCCAGCAGACTTCGGGAACAGTCGTACGTC. The encoded protein is CASRLREQSYV.

The gene calls are TRBV28 and TRBJ2-1; the D is unclear. CDR3 length: 13 residues. Germline V gene sequence: CDR1 MDHEN, CDR2 SYDVKM. Trimming pared 2 bases from V and 6 bases from J, leaving 8 bases between. This chain's CDR3 is CASSLSFLNEQFF. DNA for the CDR3: TGTGCCAGCAGTTTAAGTTTCCTCAATGAGCAGTTCTTC. Looking up the rest from reference TRBV28 and TRBJ2-1 gives the full variable domain: DVKVTQSSRYLVKRTGEKVFLECVQDMDHENMFWYRQDPGLGLRLIYFSYDVKMKEKGDIPEGYSVSREKKERFSLILESASTNQTSMYLCASSLSFLNEQFFGPGTRLTVL.

This clonotype was observed a handful of times. A much larger clonotype is one base distant, so this may be a read error. The chain recombines TRBV6-5 with TRBJ2-2, with 8 positions matching TRBD1. Germline CDR1 is MNHEY and CDR2 is SVGAGI. V dropped 4 bases and J dropped 5; count of bases not matched to a gene: 9. This CDR3 has 16 amino acids. The chain's CDR3 is CASSWGAGGRTGELFF. In DNA, the CDR3 is TGTGCCAGCAGTTGGGGGGCAGGGGGCCGTACCGGGGAGCTGTTTTTT.

About this clonotype itself: This likely stems from a read error, as it lies one base from a far larger clone. V gene TRBV12-3 or TRBV12-4 combines with J gene TRBJ2-1; TRBD2 matches at 12 bases. CDR3 length equals 19 residues. V gave up 7 bases and J gave up 0 bases; unmatched junction bases: 13. The CDR3 here is CASTPHVLAGGTSYNEQFF. In DNA form, the CDR3 reads TGTGCCAGCACCCCCCACGTACTAGCGGGGGGCACCTCCTACAATGAGCAGTTCTTC.